This T cell receptor (beta chain) was sequenced during a study of blood T cell repertoires in COVID-19. At the level of the study: COVID-19 samples, acute and convalescent, were from the United States, Italy and Spain.

The assay was immunoSEQ multiplex PCR, and TCRdb's table has in-frame clones only and misses some. The table has about 430,000 clones, around 87% seen once. Germline values: CDR1 MNHNY, CDR2 SVGAGI (reference sequence). This CDR3 has 15 residues. The ends lost 5 bases at V and 2 bases at J; junction bases unmatched: 4. Researchers sorted participants into cohorts using their self-reported clinical history. The material sequenced was PBMCs or T cells enriched from blood (not recorded which). The origin of this receptor is a woman in her 30s with acute COVID-19. The chain has TRBV6-6 and TRBJ1-3; 9 nucleotides align to TRBD1. The CDR3 region has the DNA TGTGCCAGCAGTCAACGGACAGGGGCTGGAAACACCATATATTTT. As protein: CASSQRTGAGNTIYF.